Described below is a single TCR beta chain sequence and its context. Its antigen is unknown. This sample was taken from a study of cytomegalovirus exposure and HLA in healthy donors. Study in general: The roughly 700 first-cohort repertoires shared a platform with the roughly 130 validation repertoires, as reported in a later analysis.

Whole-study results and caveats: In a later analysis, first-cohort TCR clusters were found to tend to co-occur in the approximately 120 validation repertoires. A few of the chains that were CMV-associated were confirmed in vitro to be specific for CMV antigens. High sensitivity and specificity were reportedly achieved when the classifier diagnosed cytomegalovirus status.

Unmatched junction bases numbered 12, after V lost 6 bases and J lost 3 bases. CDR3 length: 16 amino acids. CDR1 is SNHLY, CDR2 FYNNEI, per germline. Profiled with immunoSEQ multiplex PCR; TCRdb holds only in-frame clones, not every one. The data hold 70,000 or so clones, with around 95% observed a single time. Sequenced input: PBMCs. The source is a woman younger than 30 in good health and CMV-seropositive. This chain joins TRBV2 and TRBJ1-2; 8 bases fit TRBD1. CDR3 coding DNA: TGTGCCAGCAGACAGAAACACAGGGGGGGGGACTATGGCTACACCTTC. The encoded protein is CASRQKHRGGDYGYTF.